This entry is about one T cell receptor (beta chain). Its matching antigen is unknown. CDR1 and CDR2 from the germline V gene are DFQATT and SNEGSKA (reference sequence). With V trimmed by 2 bases and J by 5 bases, 4 bases remained unmatched. The CDR3 has 14 residues. Per the original methods: Across clinicopathological groups, CDR3 differences served as the basis for building a distant-metastasis classifier for papillary thyroid cancer. Via MiXCR, TCRdb re-called the PCR reads. The V and J calls shown here were made by TCRdb, not taken from the authors' results. This sample has tens of thousands of clones, with about a quarter found just once. Each patient went into thyroid surgery without having received any treatment. The data stem from a study of metastatic and nonmetastatic thyroid tumors. In the study overall: The authors compared repertoires across blood and tumor or nodule tissue from malignant and benign thyroid patients. Study-wide results and limits: Within blood and tumor, benign nodules reportedly had significantly lower TCR beta diversity than malignant thyroid tumors did.

The sequence was obtained from a male donor with papillary thyroid cancer or a benign thyroid nodule (not recorded which). Some clones in this sample may be carry-over from other donors' samples. The sequenced sample consisted of blood. This chain joins TRBV20-1 and TRBJ2-3; TRBD1 matches 10 bases. CDR3 nucleotides: TGCAGTGCTAGACCCGGGACAGGGGTAGATACGCAGTATTTT. The encoded protein is CSARPGTGVDTQYF.